A single sample gave rise to the 18 T cell receptor beta chains below, sequenced in a study of blood T cell repertoires in COVID-19. Profiled with immunoSEQ multiplex PCR; TCRdb holds only in-frame clones, not every one. This sample carries 200,000 to 250,000 clones, roughly 85% of them seen once, and the ten largest clones take 9.5% to 14%. Sequenced input: PBMCs or T cells enriched from blood (not recorded which). The receptor set was obtained from a man aged 25-40 years who had recovered from COVID-19.

This clone was seen just once. The rearrangement uses TRBV3-1 (or the pseudogene TRBV3-2) and TRBJ1-5; no firm D call. CDR3 length equals 15 residues. Germline assignment: CDR1 LGHDT and CDR2 YNNKEL (reference sequence). With 1 base removed from V and 10 bases from J, the gap between germline ends came to 17 bases. CDR3 in amino acids: CASSQGAPNSSPQHF. CDR3 DNA: TGTGCCAGCAGCCAAGGGGCGCCCAATTCGAGCCCCCAGCATTTT.

The chain employs TRBV9 and TRBJ2-3, with 7 bases that match TRBD2. V was pared by 2 bases and J by 2 bases, with 5 bases of the junction left unmatched. Germline V CDR1 and CDR2: SGDLS, YYNGEE. The CDR3 extends over 15 amino acids. The DNA for the CDR3 is TGTGCCAGCAGCGTCCGCGGGAGTGTCACAGATACGCAGTATTTT. As protein: CASSVRGSVTDTQYF.

As concerns this clone: The same CDR3 is also encoded by other DNA sequences in this sample. The chain has TRBV12-3 or TRBV12-4 and TRBJ2-7; D not certain. The CDR3 spans 11 residues. Trimming cost V 4 bases and J 3 bases, with 4 bases left between them. The CDR3 DNA is TGTGCCAGCAGTTCCAGCTACGAGCAGTACTTC. Protein product: CASSSSYEQYF.

V and J are TRBV6-7 and TRBJ2-1, with D perhaps TRBD2 (7 bases). TRBV6-7 is labeled an ORF, and its function is uncertain. The CDR3 is 18 amino acids. The V end lost 4 bases, the J end lost 0 bases, and 19 bases lay between the germline ends. DNA for the CDR3: TGTGCCAGCAGTTCGAGGGGGGGCCAGGGTCACTCCTACAATGAGCAGTTCTTC. Translating it yields CASSSRGGQGHSYNEQFF.

J is TRBJ2-7 and V is TRBV27; D perhaps matches TRBD2 (5 bases). The CDR3 spans 16 residues. V gave up 0 bases and J gave up 4 bases, with 16 bases separating them. Per germline, CDR1 MNHEY and CDR2 SMNVEV (reference sequence). The CDR3 loop is CASSLSSLGVKYEQYF. CDR3 coding DNA: TGTGCCAGCAGTTTATCTTCGTTGGGAGTAAAGTACGAGCAGTACTTC.

The chain carries TRBV7-6 and TRBJ2-3, with TRBD2 matching over 9 bases. Germline V gives CDR1 SGHVS, CDR2 FNYEAQ. V dropped 1 base and J dropped 7; count of bases not matched to a gene: 3. The CDR3 has 14 residues. The CDR3 coding sequence is TGTGCCAGCAGCTTAGATCCTAGCGGGAATACGCAGTATTTT. It codes for CASSLDPSGNTQYF.

This chain connects TRBV4-1 to TRBJ1-6, with 7 bases that match TRBD1. This CDR3 is 15 amino acids long. The ends lost 4 bases at V and 10 bases at J; junction bases unmatched: 10. Germline V lookup: CDR1 MGHRA, CDR2 YSYEKL. The CDR3 is CASSPGTVSYSPLHF. As DNA, the CDR3 is TGCGCCAGCAGCCCCGGGACAGTTAGTTACTCACCCCTCCACTTT.

This chain links TRBV28 with TRBJ2-1; a weak D match, TRBD2 (7 bases). From germline, CDR1 is MDHEN and CDR2 SYDVKM. CDR3 length: 15 residues. Deletions cut 3 bases from V and 7 bases from J, with 16 bases between. The CDR3 here is CASSFPGGRENEQFF. The CDR3, as DNA: TGTGCCAGCAGTTTCCCCGGGGGGCGGGAGAATGAGCAGTTCTTC. Full variable domain (missing parts from reference TRBV28 and TRBJ2-1): DVKVTQSSRYLVKRTGEKVFLECVQDMDHENMFWYRQDPGLGLRLIYFSYDVKMKEKGDIPEGYSVSREKKERFSLILESASTNQTSMYLCASSFPGGRENEQFFGPGTRLTVL.

The V and J genes are TRBV13 and TRBJ2-7, with 7 bases lining up with TRBD1. The germline V gene has CDR1 PRHDT and CDR2 FYEKMQ (reference sequence). J was trimmed by 7 bases and V by 6 bases; bases with no gene match: 18. The CDR3 sequence is 16 residues long. CDR3 in DNA: TGTGCCAGCAGTCCCCGGCCCGGGACAGCCCTCTGGGAGCAGTACTTC. Residues: CASSPRPGTALWEQYF.

This rearrangement joins TRBV5-5 to TRBJ2-5; D possibly corresponds to TRBD2 (6 bases). The germline V gene encodes CDR1 SGHKS and CDR2 YYEKEE (reference sequence). V lost 3 bases and J 5 bases, leaving 14 bases between the germline ends. The CDR3 consists of 14 residues. The CDR3 sequence is CASSSTSAQETQYF. For the CDR3, the DNA is TGTGCCAGCAGCTCGACTAGTGCGCAGGAGACCCAGTACTTC.

J is TRBJ2-3 and V is TRBV5-5; TRBD2 is a possible D gene (6 bases). Germline V CDR1 and CDR2: SGHKS, YYEKEE (reference sequence). Trimming stripped 0 bases from V and 2 bases from J, with 19 bases between. This CDR3 comprises 18 residues. CDR3 region: CASSLEVGGSGSTDTQYF. The CDR3 nucleotides are TGTGCCAGCAGCTTGGAGGTCGGGGGTAGCGGATCCACAGATACGCAGTATTTT. Filled out from reference TRBV5-5 and TRBJ2-3, the complete variable domain reads DAGVTQSPTHLIKTRGQQVTLRCSPISGHKSVSWYQQVLGQGPQFIFQYYEKEERGRGNFPDRFSARQFPNYSSELNVNALLLGDSALYLCASSLEVGGSGSTDTQYFGPGTRLTVL.

In DNA form, the CDR3 reads TGTGCCAGTAGTATGACAGGGGGTCAAGACGAGCAGTACTTC. Translation: CASSMTGGQDEQYF. The chain employs TRBV19 and TRBJ2-7; 9 bases agree with TRBD1. V lost 3 bases, J lost 5 bases, and 5 bases stayed unmatched. CDR1 and CDR2 (germline): LNHDA, SQIVND (reference sequence). The length of the CDR3 is 14 residues.

The V call is TRBV10-3, the J call TRBJ2-7, with TRBD1 matching 7 bases. Unmatched junction bases numbered 4, after V lost 11 bases and J lost 0 bases. This CDR3 spans 12 amino acids. Per germline, CDR1 ENHRY and CDR2 SYGVKD. The CDR3 DNA is TGTGCCTCCTCAGGGGGCTCCTACGAGCAGTACTTC. Translating gives CASSGGSYEQYF.

The chain links TRBV13 to TRBJ2-7; 9 nucleotides align to TRBD1. Germline V CDR1 and CDR2: PRHDT, FYEKMQ (reference sequence). This CDR3 is built from 15 residues. After removal of 0 bases from V and 2 bases from J, the junction contained 2 bases not matched to a gene. As DNA, the CDR3 is TGTGCCAGCAGCTTAGGGGACAGGGGACCCTACGAGCAGTACTTC. Translation: CASSLGDRGPYEQYF.

The chain has TRBV24-1 and TRBJ2-3; D may be TRBD1 (6 bases). CDR1 is KGHDR, CDR2 SFDVKD, per germline. V lost 10 bases, J lost 2 bases, and 12 bases lay in between. The CDR3 extends over 13 amino acids. The CDR3 reads CATEGDSTDTQYF. The CDR3 nucleotides are TGTGCCACTGAGGGGGATTCCACAGATACGCAGTATTTT.

The chain combines TRBV11-1 with TRBJ2-1, with TRBD2 identical over 12 bases. After removal of 0 bases from V and 3 bases from J, the junction contained 0 bases not matched to a gene. The CDR3 is made up of 16 amino acids. Germline V gives CDR1 SGHAT, CDR2 FQDESV (reference sequence). Here the CDR3 DNA reads TGTGCCAGCAGCTTAGCGACTAGCGGGAGCTACAATGAGCAGTTCTTC. Its translation is CASSLATSGSYNEQFF.

This clone has only a few counts. The chain is built from TRBV28 and TRBJ1-5; D not resolved. V dropped 1 base and J dropped 2 bases, with 15 bases sitting between them. From germline, CDR1 is MDHEN and CDR2 SYDVKM. The CDR3 loop spans 17 amino acids. CDR3 protein: CASSLFGGSGGNQPQHF. CDR3 coding DNA: TGTGCCAGCAGTTTATTCGGAGGGTCTGGGGGCAATCAGCCCCAGCATTTT.

The chain joins TRBV28 to TRBJ1-2, with a tentative D call TRBD1 (5 bases). The CDR3 loop spans 14 amino acids. Trimming pared 3 bases from V and 8 bases from J, leaving 16 bases between. Per the germline V gene, CDR1 is MDHEN and CDR2 is SYDVKM. This CDR3 reads CASSLAGYPWGYTF. CDR3 DNA sequence: TGTGCCAGCAGTTTGGCAGGGTACCCCTGGGGCTACACCTTC.